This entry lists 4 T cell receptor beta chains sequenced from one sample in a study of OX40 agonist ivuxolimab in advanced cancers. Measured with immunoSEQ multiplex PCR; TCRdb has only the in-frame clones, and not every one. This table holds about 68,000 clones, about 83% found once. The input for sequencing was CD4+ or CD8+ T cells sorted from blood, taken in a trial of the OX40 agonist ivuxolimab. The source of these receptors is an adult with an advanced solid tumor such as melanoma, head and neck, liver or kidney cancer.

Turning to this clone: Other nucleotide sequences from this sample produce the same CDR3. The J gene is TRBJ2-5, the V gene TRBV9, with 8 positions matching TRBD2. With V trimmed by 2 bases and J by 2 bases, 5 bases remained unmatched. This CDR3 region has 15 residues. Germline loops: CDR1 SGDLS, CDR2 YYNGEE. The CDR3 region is CASSVAGGVQETQYF. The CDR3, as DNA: TGTGCCAGCAGCGTGGCCGGGGGGGTTCAAGAGACCCAGTACTTC. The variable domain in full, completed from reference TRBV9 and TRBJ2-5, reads DSGVTQTPKHLITATGQRVTLRCSPRSGDLSVYWYQQSLDQGLQFLIQYYNGEERAKGNILERFSAQQFPDLHSELNLSSLELGDSALYFCASSVAGGVQETQYFGPGTRLLVL.

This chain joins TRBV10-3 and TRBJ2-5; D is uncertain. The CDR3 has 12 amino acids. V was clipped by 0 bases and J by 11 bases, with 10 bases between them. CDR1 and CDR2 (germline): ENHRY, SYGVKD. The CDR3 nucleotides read TGTGCCATCAGTGAGTCCGCCTGGGATCAGTACTTC. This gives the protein CAISESAWDQYF.

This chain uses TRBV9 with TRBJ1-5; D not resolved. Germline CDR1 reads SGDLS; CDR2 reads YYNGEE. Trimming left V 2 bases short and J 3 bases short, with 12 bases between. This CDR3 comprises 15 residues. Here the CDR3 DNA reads TGTGCCAGCAGCGTTTCAGCCCGCCACAATCAGCCCCAGCATTTT. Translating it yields CASSVSARHNQPQHF.

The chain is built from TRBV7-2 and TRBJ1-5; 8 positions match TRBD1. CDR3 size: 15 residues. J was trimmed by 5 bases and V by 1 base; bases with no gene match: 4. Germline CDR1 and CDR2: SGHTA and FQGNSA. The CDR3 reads CASSLGTGRDQPQHF. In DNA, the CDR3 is TGTGCCAGCAGCTTAGGGACAGGGAGGGATCAGCCCCAGCATTTT.